The 24 T cell receptor beta chains listed next were all sequenced from one sample in a study of T-cell memory formation after mild COVID-19. Each CDR3 protein is one row after TCRdb ran MiXCR on the 5' RACE reads. The repertoire consists of around 310,000 distinct CDR3 sequences, with about 16% occurring once and the leading ten covering approximately 20%. Sequences were obtained from PBMCs or a T cell subset sorted from them (not recorded which). The receptor source for this set is a man younger than 35 who had mild COVID-19 (a few samples of this study predate the infection). Cell type and time point are not known.

This clonotype was found a few times. The rearrangement joins TRBV5-1 to TRBJ2-6; tentatively, D is TRBD1 or TRBD2 (5 bases each). The CDR3 extends over 16 amino acids. Deletions cut 4 bases from V and 4 bases from J, with 15 bases between. CDR1 is SGHRS and CDR2 is YFSETQ in the germline V gene. CDR3 residues: CASSPRDPSGANVLTF. Here the CDR3 DNA reads TGCGCCAGCAGCCCCCGGGACCCCAGCGGGGCCAACGTCCTGACTTTC.

V usage is TRBV5-4 and J usage is TRBJ1-2, with D possibly matching TRBD1 (5 bases). CDR3 length: 13 amino acids. The germline V gene has CDR1 SGHNT and CDR2 YYREEE (reference sequence). The V gene lost 2 bases and the J gene lost 7 bases, with 12 bases spanning the gap. As DNA, the CDR3 is TGTGCCAGCAGCTTTTCCGGGGGACCTGGCTACACCTTC. This sequence encodes CASSFSGGPGYTF.

V usage is TRBV7-9 and J usage is TRBJ2-5; 7 positions agree with TRBD2. Germline-derived CDR1 and CDR2 are SEHNR and FQNEAQ (reference sequence). This CDR3 region has 16 residues. J was trimmed by 2 bases and V by 5 bases; bases with no gene match: 11. The CDR3 DNA reads TGTGCCAGCAGCCATTATGTGGGGACTATGCAAGAGACCCAGTACTTC. Amino acids: CASSHYVGTMQETQYF.

CDR3 bases: TGCAGTGCTATAAGGGTTGGGGGGGATCAGCCCCAGCATTTT. This codes for CSAIRVGGDQPQHF. The chain links TRBV20-1 to TRBJ1-5; possibly TRBD1 for D (5 bases). Per the germline V gene, CDR1 is DFQATT and CDR2 is SNEGSKA (reference sequence). Trimming shortened V by 4 bases and J by 5 bases, and 15 bases separated the two germline ends. The CDR3 extends over 14 amino acids.

This clonotype was counted only a few times. The rearrangement joins TRBV9 to TRBJ2-3, with 9 bases identical to TRBD2. This CDR3 spans 13 amino acids. Per the germline V gene, CDR1 is SGDLS and CDR2 is YYNGEE. J gave up 10 bases and V 0 bases, and 3 bases lay outside the gene matches. The CDR3 sequence: CASSVEASGAQYF. CDR3 in DNA: TGTGCCAGCAGCGTAGAGGCTAGCGGGGCGCAGTATTTT.

V gene TRBV4-3 combines with J gene TRBJ1-2, with a tentative D call TRBD1 (6 bases). The V end lost 0 bases, the J end lost 7 bases, and 15 bases lay between the germline ends. This CDR3 is 15 amino acids long. Germline assignment: CDR1 LGHNA and CDR2 YSLEER. The CDR3 DNA follows: TGCGCCAGCAGCCAAGACCCCGGGGGCTCTGTTGGCTACACCTTC. Protein: CASSQDPGGSVGYTF.

This clonotype was counted ten times or more. The CDR3 sequence is CASSPTGYNEQFF. The CDR3 DNA sequence: TGTGCCAGCAGCCCAACTGGTTACAATGAGCAGTTCTTC. V gene TRBV3-1 combines with J gene TRBJ2-1; D call uncertain. The germline V gene encodes CDR1 LGHDT and CDR2 YNNKEL (reference sequence). The V end was cut by 4 bases, the J end by 4 bases, with 8 bases between. The CDR3 is 13 residues long.

The V and J genes are TRBV5-5 and TRBJ2-7; 7 bases agree with TRBD1. CDR3 length: 13 amino acids. The V segment lost 3 bases and the J segment 7 bases; nucleotides outside the gene matches: 7. Germline V lookup: CDR1 SGHKS, CDR2 YYEKEE (reference sequence). The CDR3 DNA reads TGTGCCAGCAGCTCCGTGGCAGGGGGAGAGCAGTACGTC. It is translated as CASSSVAGGEQYV.

The J gene is TRBJ2-5, the V gene TRBV25-1; D might be TRBD2 (5 bases). This CDR3 is 14 amino acids long. Germline assignment: CDR1 MGHDK and CDR2 SYGVNS. The germline V and J ends were trimmed by 4 bases and 1 base, with 10 bases remaining between them. CDR3 sequence (DNA): TGTGCCAGCAGTGTCCAAGGAGGCCAAGAGACCCAGTACTTC. This sequence encodes CASSVQGGQETQYF.

This clonotype was seen only a few times. The chain couples TRBV25-1 to TRBJ2-1; maybe TRBD1 (6 bases). The V gene's germline CDR1 is MGHDK and CDR2 SYGVNS. The CDR3 is made up of 13 amino acids. V lost 6 bases to trimming and J lost 3 bases, with 9 bases between them. The CDR3 loop is CASRTGNYNEQFF. The CDR3 DNA reads as TGTGCCAGCAGAACAGGGAACTACAATGAGCAGTTCTTC.

J is TRBJ2-1 and V is TRBV4-2; TRBD1 or TRBD2 may be the D gene (6 bases each). The CDR3 sequence is 15 residues long. V gave up 4 bases and J gave up 2 bases, with 12 bases separating them. Looked up from germline, CDR1 is LGHNA and CDR2 is YNFKEQ. CDR3 residues: CASSPVEGAYNEQFF. CDR3 nucleotide sequence: TGTGCCAGCAGCCCGGTGGAGGGGGCCTACAATGAGCAGTTCTTC.

This clonotype was counted a few times. This rearrangement joins TRBV20-1 to TRBJ2-5; 7 nucleotides match TRBD1. The CDR3 covers 13 residues. Losses at the gene ends were 3 bases for V and 3 bases for J; bases not matched to a gene: 4. Germline CDR1 DFQATT, CDR2 SNEGSKA (reference sequence). CDR3 DNA: TGCAGTGCTAGCTCCGGGACAGAAGAGACCCAGTACTTC. Protein sequence: CSASSGTEETQYF.

The chain couples TRBV5-1 to TRBJ1-1; 9 nucleotides agree with TRBD1. This CDR3 comprises 14 residues. The junction had 8 bases not matched to a gene; V was cut back by 6 bases and J by 5 bases. Germline lookup yields CDR1 SGHRS and CDR2 YFSETQ. The CDR3 nucleotides read TGCGCCAGCAACATCGGACAGGGGCGAACTGAAGCTTTCTTT. Its translation is CASNIGQGRTEAFF.

This clonotype has more than one count but fewer than ten. This chain uses TRBV4-1 with TRBJ1-2, with 7 bases fitting TRBD1. The CDR3 totals 13 residues. In germline, CDR1 is MGHRA, CDR2 YSYEKL. Trimming removed 4 bases from V and 3 bases from J; junction bases left unmatched: 2. CDR3 residues: CASSLQGYYGYTF. The CDR3 DNA is TGCGCCAGCAGCCTACAGGGGTACTATGGCTACACCTTC.

The chain uses TRBV9 and TRBJ2-6, with TRBD1 matching over 7 bases. Per germline, CDR1 SGDLS and CDR2 YYNGEE. The CDR3 covers 16 residues. The V and J ends lost 0 bases and 4 bases, in that order; junction bases with no gene match: 4. The CDR3 coding sequence is TGTGCCAGCAGCGTAGCCCCACAGGGGGGGGCCAACGTCCTGACTTTC. It is translated as CASSVAPQGGANVLTF.

This chain joins TRBV5-1 and TRBJ1-1, with TRBD1 as a possible D gene (6 bases). V lost 4 bases to trimming and J lost 3 bases, with 16 bases between them. The germline CDR1 and CDR2 sequences are SGHRS and YFSETQ. The CDR3 is made up of 15 amino acids. For the CDR3, the DNA is TGCGCCAGCAGCCCTGGGGGGACATCCGACACTGAAGCTTTCTTT. The encoded protein is CASSPGGTSDTEAFF.

This clonotype was detected a few times. This chain joins TRBV9 and TRBJ2-7; the match to TRBD2 covers 8 bases. J gave up 7 bases and V 0 bases, and 6 bases lay outside the gene matches. The CDR3 is 14 residues long. CDR1 and CDR2 from the germline V gene are SGDLS and YYNGEE. CDR3 sequence reads: CASSVGAGVGEQYF. The CDR3 region has the DNA TGTGCCAGCAGCGTAGGAGCGGGGGTTGGGGAGCAGTACTTC. Combining the CDR3 with reference TRBV9 and TRBJ2-7 gives the whole variable domain DSGVTQTPKHLITATGQRVTLRCSPRSGDLSVYWYQQSLDQGLQFLIQYYNGEERAKGNILERFSAQQFPDLHSELNLSSLELGDSALYFCASSVGAGVGEQYFGPGTRLTVT.

In this sample, this clonotype turned up many times. This chain joins TRBV12-3 or TRBV12-4 and TRBJ2-1; D might be TRBD1 or TRBD2, each matching 5 bases. CDR3 size: 15 residues. The V and J ends lost 8 bases and 7 bases respectively, with 21 bases between them. As DNA, the CDR3 is TGTGCCAGCGGAACCGGGACGTCGGAATTTAATGAGCAGTTCTTC. This gives the protein CASGTGTSEFNEQFF.

This clonotype appeared a few times. V usage is TRBV24-1 and J usage is TRBJ1-5; D unclear. This CDR3 has 15 residues. Looked up from germline, CDR1 is KGHDR and CDR2 is SFDVKD. Between the trimmed V and J ends, which lost 4 bases and 1 base, there was a span of 10 bases. The CDR3 protein is CATSENIGSNQPQHF. The CDR3 DNA reads TGTGCCACCAGTGAGAATATCGGGAGCAATCAGCCCCAGCATTTT.

This clonotype was recorded a few times. The chain is built from TRBV12-3 or TRBV12-4 and TRBJ1-5; D might be TRBD1 (6 bases). V lost 5 bases and J 5 bases, leaving 10 bases between the germline ends. This CDR3 has 13 amino acids. CDR3 sequence reads: CASSRQADQPQHF. Here the CDR3 DNA reads TGTGCCAGCAGTAGACAGGCCGATCAGCCCCAGCATTTT.

The chain joins TRBV27 to TRBJ1-6; TRBD1 is a possible D gene (6 bases). The V gene lost 6 bases and the J gene lost 2 bases, with 8 bases spanning the gap. CDR3 size: 14 residues. CDR1 is MNHEY, CDR2 SMNVEV, per germline (reference sequence). The CDR3 loop reads CASSRDTYNSPLHF. The CDR3 coding sequence is TGTGCCAGCAGCCGGGACACCTATAATTCACCCCTCCACTTT.

In its sample, this clonotype was seen a few times. CDR3 residues: CSASGVAGGINEQFF. DNA for the CDR3: TGCAGTGCTAGTGGGGTAGCGGGGGGAATCAATGAGCAGTTCTTC. This chain uses TRBV20-1 with TRBJ2-1, with 10 positions matching TRBD2. This CDR3 contains 15 residues. The trim removed 3 bases at V and 6 bases at J, leaving 8 bases unmatched. Germline CDR1 DFQATT, CDR2 SNEGSKA (reference sequence).

The chain uses TRBV29-1 and TRBJ2-2; D not resolved. CDR3 size: 11 residues. The V gene lost 5 bases and the J gene lost 4 bases, with 5 bases spanning the gap. Looked up from germline, CDR1 is SQVTM and CDR2 is ANQGSEA. The CDR3, as DNA: TGCAGCGTTAGGGTCACCGGGGAGCTGTTTTTT. Encoded protein: CSVRVTGELFF.

This clonotype was counted between two and nine times. This chain uses TRBV12-3 or TRBV12-4 with TRBJ1-5; tentative D call: TRBD1 (6 bases). This CDR3 region has 12 residues. Trimming pared 5 bases from V and 12 bases from J, leaving 14 bases between. The CDR3 spells CASSLRGSIQHF. The CDR3 nucleotides are TGTGCCAGCAGTCTCAGGGGCAGCATCCAGCATTTT.